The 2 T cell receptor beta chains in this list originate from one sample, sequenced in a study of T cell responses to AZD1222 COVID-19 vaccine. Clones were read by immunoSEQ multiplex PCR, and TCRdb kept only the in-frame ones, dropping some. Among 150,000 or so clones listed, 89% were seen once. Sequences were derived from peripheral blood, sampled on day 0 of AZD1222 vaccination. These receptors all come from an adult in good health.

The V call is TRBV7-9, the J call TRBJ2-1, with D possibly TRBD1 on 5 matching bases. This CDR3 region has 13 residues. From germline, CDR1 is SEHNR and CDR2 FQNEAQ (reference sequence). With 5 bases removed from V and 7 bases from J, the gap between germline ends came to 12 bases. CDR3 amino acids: CASSRRQINEQFF. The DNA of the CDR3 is TGTGCCAGCAGCCGACGACAGATTAATGAGCAGTTCTTC.

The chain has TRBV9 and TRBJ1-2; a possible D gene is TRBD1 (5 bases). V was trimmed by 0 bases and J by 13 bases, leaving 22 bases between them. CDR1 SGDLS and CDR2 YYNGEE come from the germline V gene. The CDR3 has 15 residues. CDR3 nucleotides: TGTGCCAGCAGCGTAGATGGGGTCGCCTCGGGGCAAGGCACCTTC. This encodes CASSVDGVASGQGTF.